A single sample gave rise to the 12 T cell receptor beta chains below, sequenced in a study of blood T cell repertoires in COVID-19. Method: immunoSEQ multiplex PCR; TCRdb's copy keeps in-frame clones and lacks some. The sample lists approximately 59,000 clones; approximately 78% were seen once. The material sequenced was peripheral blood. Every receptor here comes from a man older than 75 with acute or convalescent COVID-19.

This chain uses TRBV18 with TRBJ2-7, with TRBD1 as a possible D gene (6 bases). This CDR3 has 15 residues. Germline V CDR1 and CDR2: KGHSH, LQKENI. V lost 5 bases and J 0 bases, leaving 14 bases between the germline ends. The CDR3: CASSSGTTGSYEQYF. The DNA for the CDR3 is TGTGCCAGCTCATCCGGGACAACCGGCTCCTACGAGCAGTACTTC.

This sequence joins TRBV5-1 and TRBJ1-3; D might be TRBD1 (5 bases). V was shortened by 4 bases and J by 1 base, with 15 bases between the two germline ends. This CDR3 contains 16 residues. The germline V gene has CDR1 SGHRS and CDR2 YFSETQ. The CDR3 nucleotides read TGCGCCAGCAGCCCGGGGGTCGCGGCGTCTGGAAACACCATATATTTT. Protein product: CASSPGVAASGNTIYF.

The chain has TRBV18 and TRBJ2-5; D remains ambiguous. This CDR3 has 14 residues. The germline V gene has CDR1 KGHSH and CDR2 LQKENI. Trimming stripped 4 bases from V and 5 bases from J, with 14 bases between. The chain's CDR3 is CASSLTLKVETQYF. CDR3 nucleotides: TGTGCCAGCTCACTAACTCTTAAAGTGGAGACCCAGTACTTC. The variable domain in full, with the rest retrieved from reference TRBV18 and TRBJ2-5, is NAGVMQNPRHLVRRRGQEARLRCSPMKGHSHVYWYRQLPEEGLKFMVYLQKENIIDESGMPKERFSAEFPKEGPSILRIQQVVRGDSAAYFCASSLTLKVETQYFGPGTRLLVL.

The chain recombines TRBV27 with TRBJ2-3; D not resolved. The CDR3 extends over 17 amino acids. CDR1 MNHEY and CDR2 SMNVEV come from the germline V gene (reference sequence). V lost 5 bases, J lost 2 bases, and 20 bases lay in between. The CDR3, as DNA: TGTGCCAGCAGTGCCGAGGTAGCCAGCACTTACACAGATACGCAGTATTTT. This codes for CASSAEVASTYTDTQYF.

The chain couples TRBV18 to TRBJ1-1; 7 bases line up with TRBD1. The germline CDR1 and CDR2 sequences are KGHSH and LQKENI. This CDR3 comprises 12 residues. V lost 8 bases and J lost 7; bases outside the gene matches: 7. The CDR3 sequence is CASHTGAREAFF. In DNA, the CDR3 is TGTGCCAGCCATACAGGGGCACGTGAAGCTTTCTTT.

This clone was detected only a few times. The CDR3 region has the DNA TGTGCCAGTAGTATAGTCTTTTGGGCTAGCGGGAGTAGGTTAGGAGAGACCCAGTACTTC. Translated: CASSIVFWASGSRLGETQYF. The chain carries TRBV19 and TRBJ2-5; TRBD2 matches 10 bases. The CDR3 consists of 20 residues. V trimming: 1 base; J trimming: 4 bases; junction bases outside the gene matches: 18. The germline V gene has CDR1 LNHDA and CDR2 SQIVND (reference sequence).

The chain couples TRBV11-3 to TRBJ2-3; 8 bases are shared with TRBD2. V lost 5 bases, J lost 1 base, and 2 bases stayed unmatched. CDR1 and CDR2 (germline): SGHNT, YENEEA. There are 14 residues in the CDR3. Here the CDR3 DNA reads TGTGCCAGCAGCAAGACTAGCGGCACAGATACGCAGTATTTT. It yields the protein CASSKTSGTDTQYF.

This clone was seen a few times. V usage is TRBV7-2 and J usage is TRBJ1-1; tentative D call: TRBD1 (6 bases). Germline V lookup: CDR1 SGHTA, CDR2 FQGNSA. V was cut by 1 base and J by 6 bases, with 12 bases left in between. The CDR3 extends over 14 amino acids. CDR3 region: CASSLDRVVPEAFF. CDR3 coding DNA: TGTGCCAGCAGCTTAGACAGGGTGGTCCCTGAAGCTTTCTTT.

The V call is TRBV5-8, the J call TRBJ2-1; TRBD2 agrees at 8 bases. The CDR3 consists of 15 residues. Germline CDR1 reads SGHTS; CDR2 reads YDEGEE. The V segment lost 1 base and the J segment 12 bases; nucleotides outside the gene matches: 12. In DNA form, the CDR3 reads TGTGCCAGCAGCTTGCTGCCGGGAGGGACGATAAGGCAGTTCTTC. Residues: CASSLLPGGTIRQFF.

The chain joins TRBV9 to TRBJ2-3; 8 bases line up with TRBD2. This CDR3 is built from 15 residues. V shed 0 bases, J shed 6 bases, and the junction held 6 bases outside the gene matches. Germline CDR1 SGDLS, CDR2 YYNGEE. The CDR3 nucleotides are TGTGCCAGCAGCGTAGTTGCGGGAGGATCCGATACGCAGTATTTT. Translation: CASSVVAGGSDTQYF.

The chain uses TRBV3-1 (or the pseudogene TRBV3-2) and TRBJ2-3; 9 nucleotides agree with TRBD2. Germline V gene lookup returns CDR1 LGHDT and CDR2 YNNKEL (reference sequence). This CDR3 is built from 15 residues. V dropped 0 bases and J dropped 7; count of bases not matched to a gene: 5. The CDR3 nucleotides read TGTGCCAGCAGCCAAGATAGTAGCGGGGGAAATACGCAGTATTTT. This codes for CASSQDSSGGNTQYF.

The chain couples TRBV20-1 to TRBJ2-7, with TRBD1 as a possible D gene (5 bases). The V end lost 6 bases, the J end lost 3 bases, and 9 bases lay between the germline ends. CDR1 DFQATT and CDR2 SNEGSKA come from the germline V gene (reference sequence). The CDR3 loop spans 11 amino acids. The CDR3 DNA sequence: TGCAGTGCGGAAGACAGCTACGAGCAGTACTTC. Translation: CSAEDSYEQYF.